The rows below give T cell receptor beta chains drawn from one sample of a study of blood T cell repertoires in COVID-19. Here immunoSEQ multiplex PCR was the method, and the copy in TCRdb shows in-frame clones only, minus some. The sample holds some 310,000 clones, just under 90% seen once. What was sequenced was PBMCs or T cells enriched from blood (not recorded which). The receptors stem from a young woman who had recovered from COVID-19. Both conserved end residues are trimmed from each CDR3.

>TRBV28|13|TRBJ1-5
ASSAGQVVSAAQH
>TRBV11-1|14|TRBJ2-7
ASSLLAGQGRYEQY
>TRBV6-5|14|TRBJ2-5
ASSYSGLAGRETQY
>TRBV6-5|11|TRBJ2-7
ASSYGISYEQY
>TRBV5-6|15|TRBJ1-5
ASSLRGGEHGNQPQH
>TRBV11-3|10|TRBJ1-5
ASESSNQPQH
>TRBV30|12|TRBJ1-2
AWSTYREGYGYT
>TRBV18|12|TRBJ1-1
ASSSTGKDTEAF
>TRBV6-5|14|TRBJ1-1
ASSYPEGIRTTEAF
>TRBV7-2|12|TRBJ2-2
ASSLVFGAGELF
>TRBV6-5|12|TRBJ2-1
ASSLLAREDEQF
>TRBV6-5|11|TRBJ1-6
ASRGTGRSPLH
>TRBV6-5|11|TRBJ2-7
ASSPTSDNEQY
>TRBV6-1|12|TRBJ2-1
ASSEAIAYNEQF
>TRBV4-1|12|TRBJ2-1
ASSPGLAINEQF
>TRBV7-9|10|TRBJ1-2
ASSLGGAGYT
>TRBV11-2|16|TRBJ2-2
ASSSPIWGGVNTGELF
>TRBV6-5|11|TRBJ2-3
ASSYLGADTQY
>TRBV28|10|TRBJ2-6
ALSSGANVLT
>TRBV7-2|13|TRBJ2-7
ASSQSWDRGREQY
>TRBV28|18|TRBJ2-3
ASSLLLGPERLFSTDTQY
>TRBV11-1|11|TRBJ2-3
ASSGASTDTQY
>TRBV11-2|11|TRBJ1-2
ASSQTDVYGYT
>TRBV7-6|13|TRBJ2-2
ASSAGQGAAGELF
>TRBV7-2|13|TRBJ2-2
ASSSVEIYTGELF
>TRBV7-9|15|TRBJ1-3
ASSFPGTGGSGNTIY
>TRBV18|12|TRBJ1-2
ASSPFRGGDGYT
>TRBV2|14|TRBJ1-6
ASSGQGNVNGSPLH
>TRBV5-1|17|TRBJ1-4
ASSPGGWDRGRDPPSWI
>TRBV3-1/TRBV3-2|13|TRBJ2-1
ASSQGLAAHNEQF
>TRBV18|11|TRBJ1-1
ASSPQGGTEAF
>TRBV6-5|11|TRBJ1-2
ASRGQREGGYT
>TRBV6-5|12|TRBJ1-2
ASSTLDSIYGYT
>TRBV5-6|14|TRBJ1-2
ASSPGWGLDPGGYT
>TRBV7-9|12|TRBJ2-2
ASSSFRGTGELF
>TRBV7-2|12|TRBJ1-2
ASSLDQNLAGYT
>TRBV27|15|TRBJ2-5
ASSLHLRRSGSETQY
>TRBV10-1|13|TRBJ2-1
ASSLAGVGYNEQF
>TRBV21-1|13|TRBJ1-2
ASSKVGGPNYGYT
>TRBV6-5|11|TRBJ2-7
ASSDRGHYEQY
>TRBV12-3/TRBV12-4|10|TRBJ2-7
ASSLEPRQRY
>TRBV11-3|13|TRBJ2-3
ASSSGRENTDTQY
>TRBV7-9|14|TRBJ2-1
ASSWATSGRASEQF
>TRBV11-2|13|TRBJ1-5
ASSLFGTVDQPQH
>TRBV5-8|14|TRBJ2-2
ASSLTRDRDPGELF
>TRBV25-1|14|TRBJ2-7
ASSELVAGGSYEQY
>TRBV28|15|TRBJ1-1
ASSSPGTGFSYTEAF